A single sample gave rise to the 28 T cell receptor beta chains below, sequenced in a study of blood T cell repertoires in COVID-19. Method: immunoSEQ multiplex PCR; TCRdb's copy keeps in-frame clones and lacks some. The sample lists over 85,000 clones; roughly nine tenths were seen once. The sequenced material came from peripheral blood. The receptor source for this set is a man aged 45-60 years with active COVID-19.

This clone was detected only a few times. The rearrangement links TRBV6-5 to TRBJ1-2; D is possibly TRBD1 (6 bases). Germline V gene lookup returns CDR1 MNHEY and CDR2 SVGAGI. CDR3 length: 13 residues. V lost 5 bases, J lost 4 bases, and 11 bases lay in between. The CDR3 is CASSQTGLYGYTF. Written as DNA, the CDR3 is TGTGCCAGCAGTCAGACAGGCCTCTATGGCTACACCTTC.

In DNA form, the CDR3 reads TGTGCCAGCAGCACCCCGATAGCGGGGGGGCCGGGCACAGATACGCAGTATTTT. It yields the protein CASSTPIAGGPGTDTQYF. J is TRBJ2-3 and V is TRBV9, with 11 bases lining up with TRBD2. Germline V gene lookup returns CDR1 SGDLS and CDR2 YYNGEE. The CDR3 sequence is 18 residues long. After removal of 4 bases from V and 1 base from J, the junction contained 11 bases not matched to a gene.

The J gene is TRBJ2-3, the V gene TRBV7-9; a weak D match, TRBD2 (5 bases). The V gene lost 4 bases and the J gene lost 0 bases, with 8 bases spanning the gap. Germline CDR1 SEHNR, CDR2 FQNEAQ (reference sequence). The CDR3 runs 14 residues. The CDR3 is CASSSRGSTDTQYF. CDR3 in DNA: TGTGCCAGCAGCTCCCGCGGGAGCACAGATACGCAGTATTTT.

The chain is built from TRBV27 and TRBJ2-3; 9 bases map to TRBD1. Trimming removed 6 bases from V and 4 bases from J; junction bases left unmatched: 8. Germline loops: CDR1 MNHEY, CDR2 SMNVEV (reference sequence). CDR3 length equals 15 residues. The CDR3 sequence: CASSPGTGFSDTQYF. CDR3 nucleotides: TGTGCCAGCAGCCCAGGGACAGGGTTTTCAGATACGCAGTATTTT.

V is TRBV2 and J is TRBJ2-7; 7 bases align to TRBD2. The CDR3 has 15 amino acids. Germline CDR1 and CDR2: SNHLY and FYNNEI. Trimming took 7 bases from V and 1 from J; bases not matched to a gene: 10. DNA for the CDR3: TGTGCCAGCATACCCTCCACTAGCGTGTCCTACGAGCAGTACTTC. The encoded protein is CASIPSTSVSYEQYF.

The chain joins TRBV6-5 to TRBJ2-1; D might be TRBD2 (6 bases). Germline V CDR1 and CDR2: MNHEY, SVGAGI. The CDR3 has 14 residues. Trimming removed 6 bases from V and 14 bases from J, with 23 bases in between. The DNA for the CDR3 is TGTGCCAGCAGCCCCGGAGGGATGGAAAGTACTAAGTTCTTC. Translated: CASSPGGMESTKFF.

The chain employs TRBV4-1 and TRBJ2-3; D may be TRBD2 (6 bases). V lost 4 bases, J lost 3 bases, and 17 bases lay in between. There are 16 residues in the CDR3. Germline V lookup: CDR1 MGHRA, CDR2 YSYEKL. The CDR3 spells CASSPTSIGGTDTQYF. The CDR3 nucleotides read TGCGCCAGCAGCCCAACATCTATCGGGGGAACAGATACGCAGTATTTT.

This chain uses TRBV9 with TRBJ2-2; no clear D gene. Trimming took 2 bases from V and 2 from J, leaving 4 bases between them. CDR1 is SGDLS, CDR2 YYNGEE, per germline. This CDR3 spans 13 amino acids. CDR3: CASSVGNTGELFF. CDR3 coding DNA: TGTGCCAGCAGCGTGGGCAACACCGGGGAGCTGTTTTTT.

This clone was recorded only once. J is TRBJ2-5 and V is TRBV27; D gene ambiguous. Trimming removed 4 bases from V and 2 bases from J, with 17 bases in between. There are 16 residues in the CDR3. The germline CDR1 and CDR2 sequences are MNHEY and SMNVEV (reference sequence). In DNA, the CDR3 is TGTGCCAGCAGTTCCCTCGAGGTCGGCGGTCAAGAGACCCAGTACTTC. The encoded protein is CASSSLEVGGQETQYF.

The V call is TRBV30, the J call TRBJ2-1; TRBD2 is a possible D gene (6 bases). This CDR3 region has 16 residues. CDR1 GTSNPN and CDR2 SVGIG come from the germline V gene (reference sequence). Trimming removed 2 bases at V and 6 bases at J, with 20 bases between. DNA of the CDR3: TGTGCCTGGAGTTCCCCATACGGGGGTAACAGCAATGAGCAGTTCTTC. It codes for CAWSSPYGGNSNEQFF.

V is TRBV4-1 and J is TRBJ2-3, with D uncertain. The CDR3 has 13 amino acids. Germline CDR1 reads MGHRA; CDR2 reads YSYEKL. The V end lost 3 bases, the J end lost 1 base, and 5 bases lay between the germline ends. CDR3 in DNA: TGCGCCAGCAGCCAGCAGGGCACAGATACGCAGTATTTT. This sequence encodes CASSQQGTDTQYF.

J is TRBJ2-5 and V is TRBV5-1; 12 bases are shared with TRBD2. CDR1 and CDR2 (germline): SGHRS, YFSETQ. The CDR3 is 17 residues long. V lost 0 bases to trimming and J lost 4 bases; unmatched junction nucleotides: 7. The CDR3 DNA sequence: TGCGCCAGCAGCTTGGGCCTTCTAGCGGGGGGGTCAGAGACCCAGTACTTC. Encoded protein: CASSLGLLAGGSETQYF.

This rearrangement joins TRBV6-6 to TRBJ1-2; weak D call: TRBD1 (5 bases). CDR3 length: 18 amino acids. Trimming left V 5 bases short and J 0 bases short, with 22 bases between. Germline assignment: CDR1 MNHNY and CDR2 SVGAGI (reference sequence). The CDR3 region is CASSLRVPGTQSNYGYTF. CDR3 DNA sequence: TGTGCCAGCAGTCTGCGAGTCCCCGGGACTCAATCTAACTATGGCTACACCTTC.

This clone was counted a single time. The chain combines TRBV29-1 with TRBJ2-6; tentatively, D is TRBD1 (6 bases). Trimming pared 6 bases from V and 0 bases from J, leaving 12 bases between. Germline-derived CDR1 and CDR2 are SQVTM and ANQGSEA. CDR3 length: 15 residues. The CDR3, as DNA: TGCAGCGTGCCCCGAGGGGGCTCTGGGGCCAACGTCCTGACTTTC. This translates into CSVPRGGSGANVLTF.

This chain uses TRBV30 with TRBJ1-2; D gene uncertain. Germline V gene data show CDR1 as GTSNPN and CDR2 as SVGIG (reference sequence). This CDR3 region has 13 residues. V lost 0 bases and J 5 bases, leaving 10 bases between the germline ends. The CDR3 nucleotides read TGTGCCTGGAGTGTACCGGGATATTATGGCTACACCTTC. Translating gives CAWSVPGYYGYTF.

This sequence joins TRBV5-5 and TRBJ2-5; 12 nucleotides agree with TRBD2. CDR3 length: 17 amino acids. The germline CDR1 and CDR2 sequences are SGHKS and YYEKEE (reference sequence). J was trimmed by 4 bases and V by 6 bases; bases with no gene match: 13. The CDR3 nucleotides are TGTGCCAGCAACCGCGGACTAGCGGGGAGTGGGCCAGAGACCCAGTACTTC. It encodes CASNRGLAGSGPETQYF.

The chain combines TRBV2 with TRBJ1-2; 8 nucleotides line up with TRBD1. This CDR3 has 14 amino acids. The ends lost 6 bases at V and 8 bases at J; junction bases unmatched: 11. Per the germline V gene, CDR1 is SNHLY and CDR2 is FYNNEI. CDR3 nucleotides: TGTGCCAGCAGCACACCGACAGGGGTAGGAGGCTACACCTTC. Residues: CASSTPTGVGGYTF.

The V call is TRBV4-1, the J call TRBJ2-5; tentatively, D is TRBD2 (7 bases). The germline V gene has CDR1 MGHRA and CDR2 YSYEKL. This CDR3 region has 15 residues. The ends were cut back, 1 base at V and 4 bases at J, with 13 bases in the middle. CDR3 DNA: TGCGCCAGCAGCCAAGGATGGGGGGGGGCAGAGACCCAGTACTTC. Translation gives CASSQGWGGAETQYF.

The chain recombines TRBV7-9 with TRBJ1-6; tentative D call: TRBD1 (6 bases). From germline, CDR1 is SEHNR and CDR2 FQNEAQ (reference sequence). Trimming cost V 8 bases and J 9 bases, with 14 bases left between them. This CDR3 contains 13 residues. The CDR3 here is CASFQGTSSPLHF. In DNA, the CDR3 is TGTGCCAGCTTTCAGGGGACGAGTTCACCCCTCCACTTT.

V is TRBV6-5 and J is TRBJ2-5; 7 nucleotides match TRBD2. Germline trimming cut 8 bases from V and 5 bases from J; bases unmatched to any gene: 14. CDR3 length: 15 residues. Germline V lookup: CDR1 MNHEY, CDR2 SVGAGI. CDR3 region: CASGAGGVSLETQYF. The CDR3 region has the DNA TGTGCCAGCGGGGCTGGGGGGGTGTCATTGGAGACCCAGTACTTC.

V is TRBV7-2 and J is TRBJ2-1, with 8 bases aligning to TRBD2. The CDR3 has 14 amino acids. From germline, CDR1 is SGHTA and CDR2 FQGNSA. The V gene end was trimmed by 4 bases and the J gene end by 7 bases; junction bases not matched to a gene: 6. The CDR3 coding sequence is TGTGCCAGCAGCTCCCAGCGGGGGTGGAATGAGCAGTTCTTC. Its translation is CASSSQRGWNEQFF. The full variable domain, with the rest looked up from reference TRBV7-2 and TRBJ2-1, is GAGVSQSPSNKVTEKGKDVELRCDPISGHTALYWYRQSLGQGLEFLIYFQGNSAPDKSGLPSDRFSAERTGGSVSTLTIQRTQQEDSAVYLCASSSQRGWNEQFFGPGTRLTVL.

The rearrangement links TRBV6-6 to TRBJ2-1; 9 nucleotides line up with TRBD1. The ends lost 7 bases at V and 10 bases at J; junction bases unmatched: 14. The CDR3 covers 15 residues. The germline gives CDR1 MNHNY, CDR2 SVGAGI (reference sequence). The CDR3 loop reads CASKRAGTGLYEQFF. The CDR3 coding sequence is TGTGCCAGCAAACGTGCCGGGACAGGGCTCTACGAGCAGTTCTTC.

The chain joins TRBV4-1 to TRBJ2-1; TRBD1 matches at 8 bases. V shed 1 base and J 6 bases; nucleotides not matched to a gene: 5. Per germline, CDR1 MGHRA and CDR2 YSYEKL. The CDR3 sequence is 15 residues long. The CDR3 nucleotides read TGCGCCAGCAGCCAAGGGACAGGGTCGGGCAATGAGCAGTTCTTC. Residues: CASSQGTGSGNEQFF.

This chain links TRBV6-4 with TRBJ1-2, with 8 positions matching TRBD1. After removal of 0 bases from V and 1 base from J, the junction contained 10 bases not matched to a gene. Per the germline V gene, CDR1 is MRHNA and CDR2 is SNTAGT. The CDR3 runs to 18 residues. The CDR3 sequence: CASSDSGQAAIINYGYTF. In DNA, the CDR3 is TGTGCCAGCAGTGACTCGGGACAGGCGGCCATAATTAACTATGGCTACACCTTC.

The chain combines TRBV9 with TRBJ2-1; 11 nucleotides match TRBD2. Losses at the gene ends were 0 bases for V and 12 bases for J; bases not matched to a gene: 11. Germline assignment: CDR1 SGDLS and CDR2 YYNGEE. The CDR3 is 16 amino acids. The CDR3, as DNA: TGTGCCAGCAGCGTAGAACTAGCGGGGGCCTTAGGGAGGCAGTTCTTC. This translates into CASSVELAGALGRQFF.

The chain carries TRBV6-4 and TRBJ1-6; 9 bases align to TRBD1. From germline, CDR1 is MRHNA and CDR2 SNTAGT. CDR3 length: 17 residues. The V segment lost 2 bases and the J segment 6 bases; nucleotides outside the gene matches: 8. For the CDR3, the DNA is TGTGCCAGCAGTGACCCGCAGAACAGGGGGCTTAATTCACCCCTCCACTTT. Translating gives CASSDPQNRGLNSPLHF.

This clone appeared once. V and J are TRBV18 and TRBJ2-5; 9 bases align to TRBD1. CDR1 is KGHSH and CDR2 is LQKENI in the germline V gene. This CDR3 has 16 amino acids. J was trimmed by 4 bases and V by 6 bases; bases with no gene match: 12. For the CDR3, the DNA is TGTGCCAGCTCTAGTATGACAGGGGGAAAAGGAGAGACCCAGTACTTC. Translating it yields CASSSMTGGKGETQYF.

The rearrangement links TRBV18 to TRBJ1-1; D is unclear. Germline CDR1 and CDR2: KGHSH and LQKENI. The CDR3 contains 15 residues. V was shortened by 2 bases and J by 1 base, with 11 bases between the two germline ends. This chain's CDR3 is CASSPGKTKNTEAFF. Here the CDR3 DNA reads TGTGCCAGCTCACCAGGGAAGACTAAGAACACTGAAGCTTTCTTT.